This T cell receptor (beta chain) derives from a study of blood T cell repertoires in COVID-19. Clones were read by immunoSEQ multiplex PCR, and TCRdb kept only the in-frame ones, dropping some. The data hold about 82,000 clones, with 70% to 90% observed a single time. CDR1 is LGHDT and CDR2 is YNNKEL in the germline V gene (reference sequence). V lost 7 bases, J lost 7 bases, and 19 bases lay in between. CDR3 length: 14 amino acids. This chain connects TRBV3-1 (or the pseudogene TRBV3-2) to TRBJ1-2; the D is unclear. This TCR derives from an elderly man with active or convalescent COVID-19. Sequencing was carried out using peripheral blood. The CDR3 DNA sequence: TGTGCCAGCACCCGCCGACTAGAGGGTGGTGGCTACACCTTC. Translating gives CASTRRLEGGGYTF.